The 10 T cell receptor beta chains below were found in one sample sequenced in a study of blood T cell repertoires in COVID-19. Some clones are missing from TCRdb's copy, which holds only in-frame ones; the method was immunoSEQ multiplex PCR. The top ten clones hold 1.3% of a sample with 380,000 or so clones, 87% of them seen once. The sample comprised PBMCs or T cells enriched from blood (not recorded which). Receptors originate from a man aged 25-40 years who had recovered from COVID-19.

This clone was seen once. J is TRBJ1-6 and V is TRBV27, with D possibly TRBD1 on 5 matching bases. V was pared by 5 bases and J by 2 bases, with 16 bases between. This CDR3 is 17 amino acids long. Germline loops: CDR1 MNHEY, CDR2 SMNVEV (reference sequence). The CDR3 loop reads CASSPGGWFPYNSPLHF. The DNA for the CDR3 is TGTGCCAGCAGTCCTGGGGGGTGGTTTCCCTATAATTCACCCCTCCACTTT.

The CDR3 sequence is CATSRDREQGIGYTF. The DNA for the CDR3 is TGTGCCACCAGCAGAGACCGGGAACAGGGGATCGGCTACACCTTC. The rearrangement joins TRBV15 to TRBJ1-2; 7 bases line up with TRBD1. The CDR3 spans 15 residues. V trimming: 0 bases; J trimming: 8 bases; junction bases outside the gene matches: 9. CDR1 and CDR2 from the germline V gene are LNHNV and YYDKDF (reference sequence).

In this sample, this clone turned up a few times. V and J are TRBV10-2 and TRBJ1-4; D uncertain. Germline CDR1 and CDR2: WSHSY and SAAADI. The CDR3 length is 14 residues. With 11 bases removed from V and 3 bases from J, the gap between germline ends came to 16 bases. The CDR3 spells CARKTRLSNEKLFF. DNA for the CDR3: TGCGCCCGAAAGACCAGACTTTCTAATGAAAAACTGTTTTTT.

The chain recombines TRBV9 with TRBJ1-2; TRBD1 might be the D (6 bases). The CDR3 spans 12 residues. Germline V gene sequence: CDR1 SGDLS, CDR2 YYNGEE. Trimming took off 4 bases at V and 8 bases at J, with 12 bases between the two ends. The CDR3 reads CASSPRDTGYTF. Here the CDR3 DNA reads TGTGCCAGCAGCCCCAGGGACACCGGCTACACCTTC.

Regarding this clone: Possible read error: a much larger clone is one base away. This chain connects TRBV4-2 to TRBJ2-2; 7 bases match TRBD1. From germline, CDR1 is LGHNA and CDR2 YNFKEQ. Trimming took 4 bases from V and 0 from J; bases not matched to a gene: 2. The CDR3 is 15 residues long. The CDR3 nucleotides read TGTGCCAGCAGCCCGGGACAGTCGAACACCGGGGAGCTGTTTTTT. As protein: CASSPGQSNTGELFF.

The chain carries TRBV5-6 and TRBJ1-6; 7 bases fit TRBD1. V was clipped by 2 bases and J by 9 bases; unmatched bases: 5. This CDR3 comprises 14 residues. Germline assignment: CDR1 SGHDT and CDR2 YYEEEE. The CDR3 DNA reads TGTGCCAGCAGCTTCATACCAGGGGGTTCACCCCTCCACTTT. Protein product: CASSFIPGGSPLHF.

The chain joins TRBV30 to TRBJ2-3; D might be TRBD1 (6 bases). Trimming pared 2 bases from V and 5 bases from J, leaving 20 bases between. This CDR3 region has 16 residues. Germline CDR1 is GTSNPN and CDR2 is SVGIG (reference sequence). The CDR3, as DNA: TGTGCCTGGAGTCCCCCCTTAGGGGGATTTGGAGATACGCAGTATTTT. It yields the protein CAWSPPLGGFGDTQYF.

CDR3 bases: TGTGCCAGCAGCCGAATGGGGGCCCAGCCCCAGCATTTT. This encodes CASSRMGAQPQHF. The chain uses TRBV6-5 and TRBJ1-5, with TRBD1 as a possible D gene (6 bases). The V end lost 6 bases, the J end lost 7 bases, and 13 bases lay between the germline ends. CDR1 MNHEY and CDR2 SVGAGI come from the germline V gene. This CDR3 is 13 amino acids long.

This rearrangement joins TRBV6-1 to TRBJ1-4; 8 bases agree with TRBD1. The CDR3 sequence is 14 residues long. In germline, CDR1 is MNHNS, CDR2 SASEGT. Losses at the gene ends were 3 bases for V and 4 bases for J; bases not matched to a gene: 1. CDR3 residues: CASSEGQDNEKLFF. CDR3 bases: TGTGCCAGCAGTGAGGGACAGGATAATGAAAAACTGTTTTTT.

J is TRBJ2-3 and V is TRBV29-1; maybe TRBD1 (5 bases). V lost 1 base and J 4 bases, leaving 18 bases between the germline ends. The CDR3 has 16 residues. Germline V lookup: CDR1 SQVTM, CDR2 ANQGSEA. The CDR3 nucleotides read TGCAGCGTTGAAGGAGGCCAGGGTAATCGGGCAGATACGCAGTATTTT. Encoded protein: CSVEGGQGNRADTQYF.